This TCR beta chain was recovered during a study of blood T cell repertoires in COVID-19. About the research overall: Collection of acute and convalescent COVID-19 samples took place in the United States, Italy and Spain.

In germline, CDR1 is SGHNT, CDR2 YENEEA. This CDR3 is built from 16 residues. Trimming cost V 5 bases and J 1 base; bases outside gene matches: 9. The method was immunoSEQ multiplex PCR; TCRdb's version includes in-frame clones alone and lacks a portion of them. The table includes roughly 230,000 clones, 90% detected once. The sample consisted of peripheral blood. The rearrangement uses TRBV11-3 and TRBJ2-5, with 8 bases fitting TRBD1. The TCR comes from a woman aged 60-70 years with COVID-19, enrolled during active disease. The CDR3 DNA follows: TGTGCCAGCAGCCCCCGCTTCGGGACAGGCCAAGAGACCCAGTACTTC. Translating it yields CASSPRFGTGQETQYF.